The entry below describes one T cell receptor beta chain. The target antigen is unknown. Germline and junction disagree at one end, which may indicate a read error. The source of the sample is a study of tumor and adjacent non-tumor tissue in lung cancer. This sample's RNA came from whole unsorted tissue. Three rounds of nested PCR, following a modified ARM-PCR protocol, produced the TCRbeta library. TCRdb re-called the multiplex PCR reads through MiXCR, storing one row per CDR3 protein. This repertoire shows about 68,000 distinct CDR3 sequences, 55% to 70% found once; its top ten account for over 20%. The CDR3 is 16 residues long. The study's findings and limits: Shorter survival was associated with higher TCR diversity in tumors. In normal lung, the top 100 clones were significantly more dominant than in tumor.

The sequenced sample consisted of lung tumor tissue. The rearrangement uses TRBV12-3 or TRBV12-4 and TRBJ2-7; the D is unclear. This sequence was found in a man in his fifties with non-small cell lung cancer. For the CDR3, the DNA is TGTGCCAGCAGTTTGGGCGGAGCGTCATCCTCCTACGACCAGTACTTC. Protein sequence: CASSLGGASSSYDQYF.